This TCR beta chain was recorded in a study of regulatory T cells in long-lasting Graves disease. Study conclusions and caveats: Reduced TCR diversity was observed in persistent Graves' patients versus newly diagnosed patients.

Combining iRepertoire HTBI primers with Arm-PCR of CDR3 regions, the authors built TCR beta libraries. TCRdb re-called the multiplex PCR reads with MiXCR, one entry per CDR3 protein. The table shows 350,000 to 500,000 distinct CDR3 sequences, with less than 20% occurring only once. This clonotype was recorded at least ten times. Antigen specificity is unknown. CDR1 and CDR2 from the germline V gene are SEHNR and FQNEAQ (reference sequence). The J segment lost 4 bases and the V segment lost 5 bases, leaving 10 bases of the junction unmatched. This CDR3 contains 16 residues. Specified time point: newly diagnosed GD, antithyroid drugs for less than 3 months. After RNA was extracted from PBMCs, the TCR library was made from it. Graves' disease diagnoses followed American Thyroid Association guidelines. These data were likewise used in another study, on T cells in Graves' hyperthyroidism and ophthalmopathy. That study adds: RT-PCR in the first round (using the HTBI primer set) targeted the TCR CDR3. In blood, most of the thyroid clonotypes expanded above 0.001 were also present.

The sample was peripheral blood mononuclear cells (PBMCs), taken at new diagnosis, from a patient treated with antithyroid drugs. This rearrangement joins TRBV7-9 to TRBJ2-3, with TRBD2 identical over 9 bases. This TCR was sampled from a woman between 18 and 30 years old with Graves disease. Here the CDR3 DNA reads TGTGCCAGCAGCGTTCTAGCGGGATTTTCCTCAGATACGCAGTATTTT. Its translation is CASSVLAGFSSDTQYF.